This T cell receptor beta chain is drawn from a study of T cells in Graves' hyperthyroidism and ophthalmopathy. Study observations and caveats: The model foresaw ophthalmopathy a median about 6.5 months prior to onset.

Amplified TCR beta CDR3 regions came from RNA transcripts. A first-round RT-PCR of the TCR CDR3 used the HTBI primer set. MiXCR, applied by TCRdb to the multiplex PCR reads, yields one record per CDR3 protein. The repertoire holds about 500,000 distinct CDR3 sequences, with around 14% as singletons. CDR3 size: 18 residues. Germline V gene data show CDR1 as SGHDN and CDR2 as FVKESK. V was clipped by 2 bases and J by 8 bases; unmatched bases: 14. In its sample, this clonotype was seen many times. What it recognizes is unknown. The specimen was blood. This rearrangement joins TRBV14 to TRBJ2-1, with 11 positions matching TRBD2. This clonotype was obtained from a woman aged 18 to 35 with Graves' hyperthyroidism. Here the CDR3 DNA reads TGTGCCAGCAGCCAACTAAGGCTACTAGCGGGAGTTTTGCATGAGCAGTTCTTC. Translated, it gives CASSQLRLLAGVLHEQFF.